This record looks at one T cell receptor beta chain sequence and its context. Its antigen is currently unknown. As processed by the authors: In the immunoSEQ data, sequences were junction-only and lacked quality scores, so filtering differed. TCRdb keeps only in-frame clones here, not all; method: immunoSEQ multiplex PCR. The V and J calls and clone size were taken over from that table, and D and trimming were inferred from the DNA. This table has 2 million to 2.5 million clones, around 93% appearing once. The data originate from a study of shared clonotypes between healthy human individuals. Study observations and caveats: In the sorted subsets, rarefaction showed sequencing was incomplete despite large depth.

The sequence derives from a man aged 18 to 30 in good health. Some clones in this sample may be carry-over from other donors' samples. The material sequenced was naive CD4+ T cells from PBMCs. Specified subset: CD45RA+ positively selected.

CDR3 DNA sequence: TGTGCCAGCAGCCGCCTGGGCAGGAATGAAAAACTGTTTTTT. This encodes CASSRLGRNEKLFF. The rearrangement links TRBV11-1 to TRBJ1-4; D is unclear. In germline, CDR1 is SGHAT, CDR2 FQDESV (reference sequence). This CDR3 spans 14 amino acids. Between the trimmed V and J ends, which lost 5 bases and 5 bases, there was a span of 12 bases. Using reference TRBV11-1 and TRBJ1-4 for the parts outside the CDR3, the full variable domain is EAEVAQSPRYKITEKSQAVAFWCDPISGHATLYWYRQILGQGPELLVQFQDESVVDDSQLPKDRFSAERLKGVDSTLKIQPAELGDSAMYLCASSRLGRNEKLFFGSGTQLSVL.